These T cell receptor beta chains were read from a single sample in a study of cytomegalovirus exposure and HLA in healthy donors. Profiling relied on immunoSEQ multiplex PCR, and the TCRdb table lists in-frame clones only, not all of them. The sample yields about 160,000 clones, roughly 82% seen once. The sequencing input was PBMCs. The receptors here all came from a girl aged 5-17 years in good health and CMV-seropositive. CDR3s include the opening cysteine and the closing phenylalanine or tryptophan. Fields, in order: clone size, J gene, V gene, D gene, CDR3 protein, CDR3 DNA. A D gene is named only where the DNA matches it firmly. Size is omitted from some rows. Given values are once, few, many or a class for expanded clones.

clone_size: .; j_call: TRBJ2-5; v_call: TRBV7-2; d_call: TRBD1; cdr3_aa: CASSYRGETQYF; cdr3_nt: TGTGCCAGCAGCTACAGGGGGGAGACCCAGTACTTC
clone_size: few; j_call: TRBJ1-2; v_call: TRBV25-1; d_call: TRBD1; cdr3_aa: CASSEFDIGGMDGYTF; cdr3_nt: TGTGCCAGCAGTGAATTTGACATAGGGGGCATGGATGGCTACACCTTC
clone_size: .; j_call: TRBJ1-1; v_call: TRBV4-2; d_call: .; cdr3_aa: CASSQDGRDTEAFF; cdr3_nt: TGTGCCAGCAGCCAAGATGGGAGGGACACTGAAGCTTTCTTT
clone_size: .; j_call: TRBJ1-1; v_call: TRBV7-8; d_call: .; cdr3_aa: CASSHHDRMNTEAFF; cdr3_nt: TGTGCCAGCAGCCATCATGACAGAATGAACACTGAAGCTTTCTTT
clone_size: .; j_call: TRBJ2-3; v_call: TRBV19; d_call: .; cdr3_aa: CASSTGAADTQYF; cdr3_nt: TGTGCCAGTAGTACTGGGGCGGCAGATACGCAGTATTTT
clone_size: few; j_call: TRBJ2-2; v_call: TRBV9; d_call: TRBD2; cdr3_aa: CASRREDPNTGELFF; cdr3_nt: TGTGCCAGCCGCCGGGAGGATCCGAACACCGGGGAGCTGTTTTTT
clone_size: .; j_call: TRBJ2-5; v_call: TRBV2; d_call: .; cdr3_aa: CASSEVGSEETQYF; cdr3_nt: TGTGCCAGCAGTGAGGTCGGGAGTGAGGAGACCCAGTACTTC
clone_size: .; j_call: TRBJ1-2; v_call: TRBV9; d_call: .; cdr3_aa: CASSVAGQIDYGYTF; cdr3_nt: TGTGCCAGCAGCGTAGCTGGCCAGATCGACTATGGCTACACCTTC
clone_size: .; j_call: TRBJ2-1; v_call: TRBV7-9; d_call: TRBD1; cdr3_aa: CASSFQDRENEQFF; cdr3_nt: TGTGCCAGCAGCTTCCAGGACAGGGAAAATGAGCAGTTCTTC
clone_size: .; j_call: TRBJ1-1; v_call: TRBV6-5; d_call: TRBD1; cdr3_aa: CASSWTGNTEAFF; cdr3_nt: TGTGCCAGCAGTTGGACAGGGAACACTGAAGCTTTCTTT
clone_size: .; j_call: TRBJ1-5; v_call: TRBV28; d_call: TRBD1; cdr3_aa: CATQPGQNQPQHF; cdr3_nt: TGTGCCACCCAACCGGGACAGAATCAGCCCCAGCATTTT
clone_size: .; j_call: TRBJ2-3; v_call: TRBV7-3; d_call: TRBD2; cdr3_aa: CASSLSGGLGDTQYF; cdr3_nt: TGTGCCAGCAGCTTAAGCGGGGGTCTGGGAGATACGCAGTATTTT
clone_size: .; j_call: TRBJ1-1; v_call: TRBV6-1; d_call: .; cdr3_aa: CASSNRDGTEAFF; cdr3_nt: TGTGCCAGCAGTAACAGGGATGGCACTGAAGCTTTCTTT
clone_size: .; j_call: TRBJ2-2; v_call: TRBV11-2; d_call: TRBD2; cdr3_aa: CASSPIGGADTGELFF; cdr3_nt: TGTGCCAGCAGCCCCATCGGGGGGGCAGACACCGGGGAGCTGTTTTTT
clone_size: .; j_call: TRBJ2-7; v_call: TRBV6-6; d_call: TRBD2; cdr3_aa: CASSSQGGLYEQYF; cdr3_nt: TGTGCCAGCTCAAGTCAGGGAGGGCTCTACGAGCAGTACTTC
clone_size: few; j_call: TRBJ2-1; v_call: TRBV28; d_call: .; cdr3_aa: CASSFFGGIANEQFF; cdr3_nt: TGTGCCAGCAGTTTCTTCGGGGGTATTGCCAATGAGCAGTTCTTC
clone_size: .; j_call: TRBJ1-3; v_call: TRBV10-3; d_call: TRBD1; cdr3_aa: CAISELGTGAVSSGNTIYF; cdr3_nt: TGTGCCATCAGTGAGCTTGGGACAGGGGCCGTAAGCTCTGGAAACACCATATATTTT
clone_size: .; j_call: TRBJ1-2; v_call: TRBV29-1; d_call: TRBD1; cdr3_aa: CSDKTGDNYGYTF; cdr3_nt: TGCAGCGACAAGACAGGGGATAACTATGGCTACACCTTC
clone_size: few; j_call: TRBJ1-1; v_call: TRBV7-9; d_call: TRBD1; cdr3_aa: CASSTPPGQGFTEAFF; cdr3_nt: TGTGCCAGCAGCACCCCCCCGGGACAGGGGTTCACTGAAGCTTTCTTT
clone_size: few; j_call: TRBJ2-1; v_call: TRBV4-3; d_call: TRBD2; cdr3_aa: CASSQDRLAGGRSQFF; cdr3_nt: TGCGCCAGCAGCCAAGATCGCCTAGCGGGGGGGCGATCGCAGTTCTTC
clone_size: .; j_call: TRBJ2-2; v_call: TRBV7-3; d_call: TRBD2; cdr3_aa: CASSLISGGGTGELFF; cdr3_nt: TGTGCCAGCAGCTTAATAAGTGGGGGGGGCACCGGGGAGCTGTTTTTT
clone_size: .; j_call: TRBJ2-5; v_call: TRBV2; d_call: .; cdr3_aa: CASSVRELLETQYF; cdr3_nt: TGTGCCAGCAGTGTACGGGAGCTATTGGAGACCCAGTACTTC
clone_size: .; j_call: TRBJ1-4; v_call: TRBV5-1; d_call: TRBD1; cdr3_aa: CASSPGTGDEKLFF; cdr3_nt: TGCGCCAGCAGCCCCGGGACAGGGGATGAAAAACTGTTTTTT
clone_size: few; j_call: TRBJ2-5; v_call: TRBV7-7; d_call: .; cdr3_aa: CASSFEGYETQYF; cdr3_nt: TGTGCTAGCAGCTTCGAGGGTTACGAGACCCAGTACTTC
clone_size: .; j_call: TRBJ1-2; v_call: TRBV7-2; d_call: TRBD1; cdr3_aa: CASRTTTGTRGGYTF; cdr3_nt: TGTGCCAGCAGAACTACGACAGGGACCAGGGGTGGCTACACCTTC
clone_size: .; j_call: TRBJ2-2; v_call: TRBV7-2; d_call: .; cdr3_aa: CASSSGLQGELFF; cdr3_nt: TGTGCCAGCAGCTCGGGACTTCAGGGGGAGCTGTTTTTT
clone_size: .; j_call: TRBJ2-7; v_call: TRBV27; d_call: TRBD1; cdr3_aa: CASSSDREAPRQQYF; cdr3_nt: TGTGCCAGCAGTTCGGACAGGGAGGCCCCTCGGCAGCAGTACTTC
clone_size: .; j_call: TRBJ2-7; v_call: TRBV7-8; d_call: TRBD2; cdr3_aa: CASSPVGTSGRVSRGEQYF; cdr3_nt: TGTGCCAGCAGCCCAGTGGGGACTAGCGGGAGGGTCTCCCGGGGCGAGCAGTACTTC
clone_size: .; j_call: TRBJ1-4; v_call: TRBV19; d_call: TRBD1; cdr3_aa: CASSHIRDRGRISYNEKLFF; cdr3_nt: TGTGCCAGTAGTCACATTCGGGACAGGGGGCGCATCTCCTATAATGAAAAACTGTTTTTT
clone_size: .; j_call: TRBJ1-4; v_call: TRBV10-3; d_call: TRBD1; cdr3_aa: CAIRDPDRVGKLFF; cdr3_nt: TGTGCCATCCGTGACCCGGACAGGGTGGGAAAACTGTTTTTT
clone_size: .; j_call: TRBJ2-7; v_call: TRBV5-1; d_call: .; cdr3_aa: CASSFSGQLSYEQYF; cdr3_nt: TGCGCCAGCAGCTTTTCGGGACAACTCTCCTACGAGCAGTACTTC
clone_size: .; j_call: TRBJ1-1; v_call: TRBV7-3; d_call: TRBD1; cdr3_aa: CASSDRVNTEAFF; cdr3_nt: TGTGCCAGCAGCGACAGGGTGAACACTGAAGCTTTCTTT
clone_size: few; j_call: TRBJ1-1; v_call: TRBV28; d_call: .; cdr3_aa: CASSYGENTEAFF; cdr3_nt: TGTGCCAGCAGTTACGGGGAGAACACTGAAGCTTTCTTT
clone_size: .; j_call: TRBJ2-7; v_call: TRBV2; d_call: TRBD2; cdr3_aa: CASSRKTSGRADYEQYF; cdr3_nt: TGTGCCAGCAGCCGCAAGACTAGCGGGAGGGCCGACTACGAGCAGTACTTC
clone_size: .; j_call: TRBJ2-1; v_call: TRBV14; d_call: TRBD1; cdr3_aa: CASSLGQGRYNEQFF; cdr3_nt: TGTGCCAGCAGCCTGGGACAGGGAAGGTACAATGAGCAGTTCTTC
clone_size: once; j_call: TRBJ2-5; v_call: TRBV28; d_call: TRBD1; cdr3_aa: CAGKGQGRETQYF; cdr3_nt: TGTGCCGGCAAAGGACAGGGACGAGAGACCCAGTACTTC
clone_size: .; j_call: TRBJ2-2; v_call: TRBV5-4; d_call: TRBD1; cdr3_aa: CASSIRDRGSGELFF; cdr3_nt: TGTGCCAGCAGCATCCGGGACAGGGGGTCCGGGGAGCTGTTTTTT
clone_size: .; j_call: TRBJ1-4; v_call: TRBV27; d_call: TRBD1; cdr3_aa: CASSFVGTGLDEKLFF; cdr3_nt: TGTGCCAGCAGTTTCGTTGGGACAGGGCTCGATGAAAAACTGTTTTTT
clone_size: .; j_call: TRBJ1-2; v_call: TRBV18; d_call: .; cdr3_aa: CASSPRRTGAYGYTF; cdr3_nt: TGTGCCAGCTCACCACGCAGAACAGGAGCTTATGGCTACACCTTC
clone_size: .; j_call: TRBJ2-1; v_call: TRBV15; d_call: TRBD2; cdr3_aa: CATSSYSGRAGNEQFF; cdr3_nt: TGTGCCACCAGCAGTTATAGCGGGAGGGCCGGGAATGAGCAGTTCTTC
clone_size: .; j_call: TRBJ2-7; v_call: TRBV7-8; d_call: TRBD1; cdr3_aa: CASSPWDRFSYEQYF; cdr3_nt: TGTGCCAGCAGCCCCTGGGACAGATTCTCCTACGAGCAGTACTTC
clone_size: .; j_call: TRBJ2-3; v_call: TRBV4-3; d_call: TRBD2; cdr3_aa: CASSQVGRGGVTDTQYF; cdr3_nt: TGCGCCAGCAGCCAAGTTGGCCGGGGGGGCGTAACAGATACGCAGTATTTT